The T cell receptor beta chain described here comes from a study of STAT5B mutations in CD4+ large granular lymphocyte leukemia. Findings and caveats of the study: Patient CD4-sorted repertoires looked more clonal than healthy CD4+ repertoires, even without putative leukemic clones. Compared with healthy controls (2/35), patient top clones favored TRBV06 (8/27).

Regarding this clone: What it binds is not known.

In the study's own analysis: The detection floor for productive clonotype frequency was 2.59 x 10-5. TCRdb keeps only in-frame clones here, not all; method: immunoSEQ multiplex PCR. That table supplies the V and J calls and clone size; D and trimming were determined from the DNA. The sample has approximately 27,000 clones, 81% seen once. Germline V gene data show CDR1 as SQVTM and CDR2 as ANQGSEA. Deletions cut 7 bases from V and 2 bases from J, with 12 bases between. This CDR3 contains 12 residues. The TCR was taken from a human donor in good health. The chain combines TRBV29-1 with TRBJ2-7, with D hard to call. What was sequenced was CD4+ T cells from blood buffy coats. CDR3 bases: TGCAGCGCAAGGACCGCTACCTACGAGCAGTACTTC. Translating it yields CSARTATYEQYF.